The 32 T cell receptor beta chains in this list originate from one sample, sequenced in a study of Graves' ophthalmopathy and Graves' hyperthyroidism. From RNA, the CDR3 regions of TCR beta chains were amplified and sequenced. Amplification began with first-round RT-PCR using HTBI primers, then second-round multiplex PCR was performed. Each CDR3 protein gets one entry after TCRdb re-called the multiplex PCR reads with MiXCR. In the table there are 200,000 to 250,000 distinct CDR3 sequences, around 50% of which are singletons. Sequenced material: peripheral blood. The receptors were gathered from an adult man with Graves' ophthalmopathy.

This clonotype occurred a few times. V usage is TRBV29-1 and J usage is TRBJ1-3, with D unresolved. The CDR3 runs 14 residues. Germline lookup yields CDR1 SQVTM and CDR2 ANQGSEA. Trimming took off 2 bases at V and 0 bases at J, with 8 bases between the two ends. The CDR3 protein is CSVESQLSGNTIYF. CDR3 DNA sequence: TGCAGCGTTGAATCCCAACTCTCTGGAAACACCATATATTTT.

The chain couples TRBV20-1 to TRBJ2-7; D perhaps matches TRBD2 (5 bases). Germline CDR1 reads DFQATT; CDR2 reads SNEGSKA (reference sequence). CDR3 length: 13 residues. The V end lost 4 bases, the J end lost 3 bases, and 13 bases lay between the germline ends. The CDR3, as DNA: TGCAGTGCTAATGAGGGCCAAAACTACGAGCAGTACTTC. This translates into CSANEGQNYEQYF.

This clonotype has a count of ten or more. The chain couples TRBV7-8 to TRBJ1-1; TRBD1 is a possible D gene (6 bases). V gave up 3 bases and J gave up 6 bases, with 11 bases separating them. Germline loops: CDR1 SGHVS, CDR2 FQNEAQ. This CDR3 has 13 residues. The chain's CDR3 is CASSLTGLAEAFF. The CDR3 DNA reads as TGTGCCAGCAGCTTGACAGGACTGGCTGAAGCTTTCTTT. Full variable domain (rest looked up from reference TRBV7-8 and TRBJ1-1): GAGVSQSPRYKVAKRGQDVALRCDPISGHVSLFWYQQALGQGPEFLTYFQNEAQLDKSGLPSDRFFAERPEGSVSTLKIQRTQQEDSAVYLCASSLTGLAEAFFGQGTRLTVV.

This clonotype was detected only once. The rearrangement links TRBV27 to TRBJ1-2; 7 bases map to TRBD1. V was clipped by 5 bases and J by 6 bases; unmatched bases: 9. Germline CDR1 reads MNHEY; CDR2 reads SMNVEV (reference sequence). The CDR3 extends over 14 amino acids. The CDR3 here is CASSPDRAKNGYTF. The CDR3 coding sequence is TGTGCCAGCAGTCCAGACAGGGCTAAAAATGGCTACACCTTC.

The chain links TRBV18 to TRBJ1-1, with D hard to call. This CDR3 is 11 amino acids long. The germline V and J ends were trimmed by 1 base and 7 bases, with 4 bases remaining between them. CDR1 is KGHSH, CDR2 LQKENI, per germline. The DNA for the CDR3 is TGTGCCAGCTCACCACAGGATGAAGCTTTCTTT. Translated, it gives CASSPQDEAFF.

The gene calls are TRBV2 and TRBJ1-4; D is ambiguous. CDR1 and CDR2 (germline): SNHLY, FYNNEI. The germline V and J ends were trimmed by 5 bases and 1 base, with 5 bases remaining between them. The CDR3 is 13 residues long. CDR3 amino acids: CASSTLTNEKLFF. The CDR3 DNA reads TGTGCCAGCAGTACTCTAACTAATGAAAAACTGTTTTTT.

J is TRBJ2-7 and V is TRBV5-6, with 8 bases identical to TRBD2. Germline V gives CDR1 SGHDT, CDR2 YYEEEE. The V and J ends lost 7 bases and 3 bases, in that order; junction bases with no gene match: 9. There are 14 residues in the CDR3. The chain's CDR3 is CASLQAGVSYEQYF. In DNA form, the CDR3 reads TGTGCCAGCCTACAAGCGGGGGTGAGCTACGAGCAGTACTTC.

The chain uses TRBV19 and TRBJ1-2, with TRBD1 matching 7 bases. The length of the CDR3 is 15 residues. CDR1 is LNHDA, CDR2 SQIVND, per germline (reference sequence). The V segment lost 4 bases and the J segment 4 bases; nucleotides outside the gene matches: 9. CDR3 protein: CASSRDSNTPYGYTF. The CDR3 DNA is TGTGCCAGTAGTAGGGACAGCAATACTCCCTATGGCTACACCTTC. The whole variable domain, filled in from reference TRBV19 and TRBJ1-2, reads DGGITQSPKYLFRKEGQNVTLSCEQNLNHDAMYWYRQDPGQGLRLIYYSQIVNDFQKGDIAEGYSVSREKKESFPLTVTSAQKNPTAFYLCASSRDSNTPYGYTFGSGTRLTVV.

This chain joins TRBV2 and TRBJ1-4; 7 bases agree with TRBD1. The V and J ends lost 6 bases and 0 bases, in that order; junction bases with no gene match: 4. The V gene's germline CDR1 is SNHLY and CDR2 FYNNEI. This CDR3 spans 15 amino acids. CDR3 protein: CASRRDSPTNEKLFF. The CDR3 DNA reads TGTGCCAGCAGACGGGACAGTCCAACTAATGAAAAACTGTTTTTT. The full variable domain, with the rest looked up from reference TRBV2 and TRBJ1-4, is EPEVTQTPSHQVTQMGQEVILRCVPISNHLYFYWYRQILGQKVEFLVSFYNNEISEKSEIFDDQFSVERPDGSNFTLKIRSTKLEDSAMYFCASRRDSPTNEKLFFGSGTQLSVL.

The CDR3 here is CASSVWGQETQYF. The CDR3 region has the DNA TGTGCCAGCAGCGTATGGGGCCAAGAGACCCAGTACTTC. The rearrangement joins TRBV9 to TRBJ2-5; D is undetermined. The CDR3 runs to 13 residues. Germline V CDR1 and CDR2: SGDLS, YYNGEE. With 1 base removed from V and 1 base from J, the gap between germline ends came to 5 bases.

This clonotype was detected a few times. The CDR3 DNA reads TGTGCCACCAGTGATTCCAGGGGGGACTATGGCTACACCTTC. It encodes CATSDSRGDYGYTF. V gene TRBV24-1 combines with J gene TRBJ1-2, with 7 bases identical to TRBD1. V lost 2 bases, J lost 3 bases, and 2 bases stayed unmatched. CDR1 and CDR2 from the germline V gene are KGHDR and SFDVKD. The CDR3 extends over 14 amino acids.

The CDR3 nucleotides read TGTGCCAGCAGCCCCTGGGGGGGTCCCAACTCTGGAAACACCATATATTTT. Translating gives CASSPWGGPNSGNTIYF. V usage is TRBV9 and J usage is TRBJ1-3, with D maybe TRBD1 (5 bases). The germline gives CDR1 SGDLS, CDR2 YYNGEE. V dropped 4 bases and J dropped 0 bases, with 17 bases sitting between them. This CDR3 contains 17 residues.

This rearrangement joins TRBV24-1 to TRBJ2-5; 10 positions match TRBD1. Germline trimming cut 9 bases from V and 5 bases from J; bases unmatched to any gene: 11. Germline CDR1 reads KGHDR; CDR2 reads SFDVKD. The CDR3 length is 15 residues. The CDR3 DNA sequence: TGTGCCACCTCCCCGACAGGGGGCGAGGGGGAGACCCAGTACTTC. Protein sequence: CATSPTGGEGETQYF.

In this sample, this clonotype turned up once. The V call is TRBV29-1, the J call TRBJ1-2; 9 bases line up with TRBD1. There are 13 residues in the CDR3. Germline V gene lookup returns CDR1 SQVTM and CDR2 ANQGSEA. V dropped 7 bases and J dropped 2; count of bases not matched to a gene: 5. This CDR3 is CSAGTGTNYGYTF. The CDR3 DNA reads TGCAGCGCCGGGACAGGGACCAACTATGGCTACACCTTC.

At least ten counts were recorded for this clonotype. The chain links TRBV15 to TRBJ2-5, with 9 positions matching TRBD2. The V segment lost 5 bases and the J segment 5 bases; nucleotides outside the gene matches: 30. Germline V gene data show CDR1 as LNHNV and CDR2 as YYDKDF (reference sequence). The length of the CDR3 is 22 residues. The CDR3 nucleotides read TGTGCCACCAGCCCAAGGGGAAGGCCGACATTGGCAGCGGGAGGACGGATTGAGACCCAGTACTTC. Protein sequence: CATSPRGRPTLAAGGRIETQYF.

In this sample, this clonotype turned up once. V is TRBV19 and J is TRBJ2-7; TRBD2 agrees at 10 bases. The CDR3 runs to 15 residues. V lost 4 bases, J lost 3 bases, and 6 bases stayed unmatched. The germline gives CDR1 LNHDA, CDR2 SQIVND (reference sequence). In DNA, the CDR3 is TGTGCCAGTAGTACCCTAGCGGGAGCAGGCTACGAGCAGTACTTC. It translates to CASSTLAGAGYEQYF.

This chain uses TRBV29-1 with TRBJ1-1; D gene ambiguous. CDR3 length: 13 amino acids. V was shortened by 6 bases and J by 3 bases, with 14 bases between the two germline ends. Germline V gives CDR1 SQVTM, CDR2 ANQGSEA. The CDR3 DNA reads TGCAGCGTGGTTCTCGACGGGGACACTGAAGCTTTCTTT. This sequence encodes CSVVLDGDTEAFF.

This clonotype showed up just a few times. The chain carries TRBV29-1 and TRBJ2-7; TRBD2 is a possible D gene (5 bases). V was trimmed by 4 bases and J by 12 bases, leaving 22 bases between them. From germline, CDR1 is SQVTM and CDR2 ANQGSEA. This CDR3 has 13 amino acids. CDR3 sequence reads: CSVVGQPGPSLYF. DNA of the CDR3: TGCAGCGTTGTAGGGCAACCGGGTCCTAGCTTGTACTTC.

In this sample, this clonotype turned up a few times. V gene TRBV7-2 combines with J gene TRBJ2-7; D uncertain. This CDR3 spans 14 amino acids. With 1 base removed from V and 2 bases from J, the gap between germline ends came to 9 bases. Germline loops: CDR1 SGHTA, CDR2 FQGNSA. CDR3 nucleotide sequence: TGTGCCAGCAGCTTAGGGCAGGTAGCCTACGAGCAGTACTTC. This codes for CASSLGQVAYEQYF. The whole variable domain, remainder taken from reference TRBV7-2 and TRBJ2-7, is GAGVSQSPSNKVTEKGKDVELRCDPISGHTALYWYRQSLGQGLEFLIYFQGNSAPDKSGLPSDRFSAERTGGSVSTLTIQRTQQEDSAVYLCASSLGQVAYEQYFGPGTRLTVT.

This rearrangement joins TRBV5-1 to TRBJ1-1, with no clear D. This CDR3 is built from 14 residues. Germline CDR1 reads SGHRS; CDR2 reads YFSETQ. V lost 1 base, J lost 5 bases, and 12 bases lay in between. The DNA for the CDR3 is TGCGCCAGCAGCTTGCGACCTGAAGGGACTGAAGCTTTCTTT. Protein sequence: CASSLRPEGTEAFF.

This clonotype appeared a few times. The chain has TRBV12-3 or TRBV12-4 and TRBJ2-5; TRBD1 might be the D (5 bases). The ends were cut back, 3 bases at V and 4 bases at J, with 9 bases in the middle. This CDR3 is built from 13 residues. This chain's CDR3 is CASSFAGRETQYF. The CDR3 nucleotides are TGTGCCAGCAGTTTTGCAGGGCGAGAGACCCAGTACTTC.

The chain carries TRBV9 and TRBJ2-5; tentatively, D is TRBD1 (5 bases). V was clipped by 0 bases and J by 4 bases, with 13 bases between them. CDR1 and CDR2 from the germline V gene are SGDLS and YYNGEE. The CDR3 extends over 15 amino acids. DNA of the CDR3: TGTGCCAGCAGCGTAGAGTTGGGCAGGGCAGAGACCCAGTACTTC. It is translated as CASSVELGRAETQYF.

The chain carries TRBV24-1 and TRBJ1-1; D might be TRBD1 (6 bases). Per the germline V gene, CDR1 is KGHDR and CDR2 is SFDVKD. Trimming shortened V by 9 bases and J by 4 bases, and 11 bases separated the two germline ends. There are 12 residues in the CDR3. CDR3 DNA: TGTGCCACCGACGGGGGCGGCACTGAAGCTTTCTTT. Translation: CATDGGGTEAFF.

This clonotype was seen a handful of times. The chain carries TRBV6-1 and TRBJ1-2; 10 positions match TRBD1. The CDR3 totals 15 residues. Germline V CDR1 and CDR2: MNHNS, SASEGT. Germline trimming cut 8 bases from V and 3 bases from J; bases unmatched to any gene: 9. CDR3 nucleotides: TGTGCCAGCGGAATCCCCGGGACAGGGGACTATGGCTACACCTTC. It encodes CASGIPGTGDYGYTF.

The rearrangement uses TRBV20-1 and TRBJ2-5; either TRBD1 or TRBD2 may supply D (5 bases each). Germline-derived CDR1 and CDR2 are DFQATT and SNEGSKA (reference sequence). Trimming cost V 0 bases and J 5 bases, with 13 bases left between them. There are 14 residues in the CDR3. The CDR3 loop reads CSARDIGAGETQYF. For the CDR3, the DNA is TGCAGTGCTAGAGATATCGGGGCGGGTGAGACCCAGTACTTC.

This chain connects TRBV6-5 to TRBJ1-2; D possibly corresponds to TRBD1 (6 bases). Looked up from germline, CDR1 is MNHEY and CDR2 is SVGAGI. The V end was cut by 5 bases, the J end by 0 bases, with 16 bases between. The CDR3 contains 16 residues. CDR3 DNA sequence: TGTGCCAGCAGTGGCCGACAGGCAGAAGCTAACTATGGCTACACCTTC. Protein product: CASSGRQAEANYGYTF.

The chain carries TRBV20-1 and TRBJ2-5, with TRBD1 identical over 8 bases. Looked up from germline, CDR1 is DFQATT and CDR2 is SNEGSKA (reference sequence). Trimming cost V 7 bases and J 2 bases; bases outside gene matches: 6. The CDR3 is made up of 13 amino acids. CDR3 region: CSVNRGFQETQYF. In DNA form, the CDR3 reads TGCAGTGTGAACAGGGGGTTTCAAGAGACCCAGTACTTC.

V gene TRBV11-2 combines with J gene TRBJ1-2, with a weak D call TRBD1 (5 bases). V was cut by 7 bases and J by 0 bases, with 15 bases left in between. Germline V gene lookup returns CDR1 SGHAT and CDR2 FQNNGV. This CDR3 contains 15 residues. The CDR3 is CASISTGDSNYGYTF. CDR3 sequence (DNA): TGTGCCAGCATCTCTACGGGGGATTCTAACTATGGCTACACCTTC.

This chain connects TRBV6-2 or TRBV6-3 to TRBJ1-5; D remains ambiguous. The CDR3 totals 14 residues. The germline gives CDR1 MNHEY, CDR2 SVGEGT. V was clipped by 0 bases and J by 3 bases, with 6 bases between them. The CDR3 sequence is CASSYSPDNQPQHF. In DNA form, the CDR3 reads TGTGCCAGCAGTTACTCGCCAGACAATCAGCCCCAGCATTTT.

The chain is built from TRBV5-1 and TRBJ2-2; D may be TRBD2 (5 bases). The CDR3 is 13 amino acids. CDR1 SGHRS and CDR2 YFSETQ come from the germline V gene. Trimming removed 9 bases from V and 1 base from J, with 10 bases in between. The CDR3 is CATSLGNTGELFF. The CDR3 DNA is TGCGCCACCTCACTAGGGAACACCGGGGAGCTGTTTTTT. The full variable domain, completed using reference TRBV5-1 and TRBJ2-2, is KAGVTQTPRYLIKTRGQQVTLSCSPISGHRSVSWYQQTPGQGLQFLFEYFSETQRNKGNFPGRFSGRQFSNSRSEMNVSTLELGDSALYLCATSLGNTGELFFGEGSRLTVL.

There are many counts of this clonotype. The rearrangement links TRBV7-2 to TRBJ2-2; 10 bases line up with TRBD2. In germline, CDR1 is SGHTA, CDR2 FQGNSA. The V segment lost 3 bases and the J segment 8 bases; nucleotides outside the gene matches: 3. The CDR3 loop spans 14 amino acids. As DNA, the CDR3 is TGTGCCAGCAGCTTCGGGACTAGCGTTGGGGAGCTGTTTTTT. Translating gives CASSFGTSVGELFF. The full variable domain, completed using reference TRBV7-2 and TRBJ2-2, is GAGVSQSPSNKVTEKGKDVELRCDPISGHTALYWYRQSLGQGLEFLIYFQGNSAPDKSGLPSDRFSAERTGGSVSTLTIQRTQQEDSAVYLCASSFGTSVGELFFGEGSRLTVL.

The sample holds a few counts of this clonotype. The chain is built from TRBV5-4 and TRBJ2-7; no definite D call. Germline V gives CDR1 SGHNT, CDR2 YYREEE (reference sequence). With 1 base removed from V and 5 bases from J, the gap between germline ends came to 16 bases. The length of the CDR3 is 15 residues. CDR3: CASSLPSKKHDEQYF. For the CDR3, the DNA is TGTGCCAGCAGCTTGCCATCTAAAAAGCACGACGAGCAGTACTTC. Supplemented by reference TRBV5-4 and TRBJ2-7, the full variable domain reads ETGVTQSPTHLIKTRGQQVTLRCSSQSGHNTVSWYQQALGQGPQFIFQYYREEENGRGNFPPRFSGLQFPNYSSELNVNALELDDSALYLCASSLPSKKHDEQYFGPGTRLTVT.